A single sample gave rise to the 12 T cell receptor beta chains below, sequenced in a study of post-analysis software for immune sequencing data. Unique molecular identifiers were built into the TCR beta cDNA libraries. TCRdb reprocessed the PCR reads via MiXCR and lists one record per CDR3 protein. The sample carries roughly 700,000 distinct CDR3 sequences, roughly 27% recorded once. Study-wide points: The study found TRBV5-6, TRBV5-1 and TRBV20-1 among several TRBV segments more frequent in patients than controls.

Antigens of these TCRs are unknown. Sequencing input: blood. These receptors all stem from a girl between 5 and 17 years old with multiple sclerosis.

The genes are TRBV5-1 and TRBJ2-2; D remains ambiguous. This CDR3 is 14 amino acids long. Trimming took off 2 bases at V and 2 bases at J, with 7 bases between the two ends. Germline CDR1 is SGHRS and CDR2 is YFSETQ. In DNA, the CDR3 is TGCGCCAGCAGCTTCGGACCTAACACCGGGGAGCTGTTTTTT. Residues: CASSFGPNTGELFF.

V usage is TRBV7-9 and J usage is TRBJ2-5; D possibly corresponds to TRBD1 (6 bases). The assigned J gene may be wrong: the sequence end matches TRBJ2-7 better. The CDR3 is 13 amino acids. Germline loops: CDR1 SEHNR, CDR2 FQNEAQ (reference sequence). The CDR3 coding sequence is TGTGCCAGCAGCCCAGGGACACCCTCCGAGCAGTACTTC. This translates into CASSPGTPSEQYF.

This chain uses TRBV20-1 with TRBJ2-3; D ambiguous. The CDR3 has 15 residues. Between the trimmed V and J ends, which lost 6 bases and 0 bases, there was a span of 16 bases. Germline CDR1 reads DFQATT; CDR2 reads SNEGSKA (reference sequence). CDR3 region: CSALKGLTSTDTQYF. Here the CDR3 DNA reads TGCAGTGCCCTCAAGGGCTTGACTAGCACAGATACGCAGTATTTT.

The rearrangement links TRBV7-8 to TRBJ1-5; weak D call: TRBD1 (6 bases). The CDR3 loop spans 15 amino acids. Germline V gene sequence: CDR1 SGHVS, CDR2 FQNEAQ. Trimming took off 5 bases at V and 3 bases at J, with 14 bases between the two ends. The CDR3 DNA reads TGTGCCAGCAGCACCCGAACAGGGCCCAATCAGCCCCAGCATTTT. Its protein is CASSTRTGPNQPQHF. The full variable domain, its missing parts supplied by reference TRBV7-8 and TRBJ1-5, is GAGVSQSPRYKVAKRGQDVALRCDPISGHVSLFWYQQALGQGPEFLTYFQNEAQLDKSGLPSDRFFAERPEGSVSTLKIQRTQQEDSAVYLCASSTRTGPNQPQHFGDGTRLSIL.

This clonotype was seen only once. This sequence joins TRBV20-1 and TRBJ1-1; D call uncertain. From germline, CDR1 is DFQATT and CDR2 SNEGSKA (reference sequence). This CDR3 is built from 15 residues. Trimming took off 1 base at V and 0 bases at J, with 12 bases between the two ends. CDR3 in DNA: TGCAGTGCTAGAGTTTTGGGGTCGGTGAACACTGAAGCTTTCTTT. Amino acid sequence: CSARVLGSVNTEAFF.

This clonotype showed up just a few times. CDR3 DNA: TGCAGTGCTAGAATATACGGACAGGCAGAGACCCAGTACTTC. Its translation: CSARIYGQAETQYF. This chain joins TRBV20-1 and TRBJ2-5; TRBD1 aligns across 7 bases. The CDR3 contains 14 residues. V lost 2 bases, J lost 4 bases, and 7 bases stayed unmatched. Germline CDR1 and CDR2: DFQATT and SNEGSKA (reference sequence).

This clonotype appeared a few times. The chain recombines TRBV6-1 with TRBJ1-2; D ambiguous. Trimming took 2 bases from V and 7 from J, leaving 14 bases between them. The length of the CDR3 is 14 residues. Germline V gene lookup returns CDR1 MNHNS and CDR2 SASEGT. The CDR3 is CASSESHGVAGYTF. CDR3 DNA sequence: TGTGCCAGCAGTGAATCGCACGGCGTCGCTGGCTACACCTTC.

The chain links TRBV9 to TRBJ2-7, with 14 bases identical to TRBD2. V trimming: 3 bases; J trimming: 4 bases; junction bases outside the gene matches: 6. From germline, CDR1 is SGDLS and CDR2 YYNGEE. The CDR3 spans 16 residues. The CDR3 protein is CASSGLGTSGSYEQYF. In DNA form, the CDR3 reads TGTGCCAGCAGCGGACTTGGGACTAGCGGGAGTTACGAGCAGTACTTC. The full variable domain, rest sourced from reference TRBV9 and TRBJ2-7, is DSGVTQTPKHLITATGQRVTLRCSPRSGDLSVYWYQQSLDQGLQFLIQYYNGEERAKGNILERFSAQQFPDLHSELNLSSLELGDSALYFCASSGLGTSGSYEQYFGPGTRLTVT.

In the case of this clonotype: At one of its ends the junction is not consistent with the germline gene, which may arise from a read error. The rearrangement uses TRBV12-3 or TRBV12-4 and TRBJ2-1, with D unclear. The CDR3 spans 10 residues. The CDR3 nucleotides read TGTACCAGCTCCCAGGATATGCAGTTCTTC. Residues: CTSSQDMQFF.

The chain carries TRBV7-8 and TRBJ2-7; 7 nucleotides line up with TRBD2. Germline V CDR1 and CDR2: SGHVS, FQNEAQ. V was pared by 7 bases and J by 4 bases, with 10 bases of the junction left unmatched. The CDR3 covers 14 residues. DNA for the CDR3: TGTGCCAGCACCTTTCTGGAAGCGGGATACGAGCAGTACTTC. It is translated as CASTFLEAGYEQYF.

This clonotype was counted only a few times. This sequence may be a read error, since a much larger clone differs from it by one base. The rearrangement links TRBV10-1 to TRBJ2-6; tentatively, D is TRBD2 (6 bases). The V gene's germline CDR1 is WNHNN and CDR2 SYGVQD (reference sequence). The CDR3 consists of 14 residues. CDR3 bases: TGCGCCAGCGGGGGGAGCTCTGGGGCCAACGTCCGGACTTTC. Translated, it gives CASGGSSGANVRTF.

CDR3 sequence: CASSRRVYEQYF. As DNA, the CDR3 is TGTGCCAGCAGCCGTCGGGTCTACGAGCAGTACTTC. The gene calls are TRBV28 and TRBJ2-7; unclear D gene. The V end was cut by 6 bases, the J end by 3 bases, with 9 bases between. This CDR3 is built from 12 residues. CDR1 and CDR2 from the germline V gene are MDHEN and SYDVKM.